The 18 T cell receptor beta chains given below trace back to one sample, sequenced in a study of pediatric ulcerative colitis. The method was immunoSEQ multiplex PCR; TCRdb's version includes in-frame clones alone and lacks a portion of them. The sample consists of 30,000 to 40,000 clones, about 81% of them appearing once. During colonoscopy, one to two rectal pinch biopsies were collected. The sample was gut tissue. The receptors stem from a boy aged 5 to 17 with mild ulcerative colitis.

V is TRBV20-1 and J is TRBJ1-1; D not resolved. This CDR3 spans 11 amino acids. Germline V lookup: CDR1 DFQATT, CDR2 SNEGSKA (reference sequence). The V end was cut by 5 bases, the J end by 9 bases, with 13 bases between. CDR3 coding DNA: TGCAGTGCTTGGGTTTTACCTCAAGCTTTCTTT. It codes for CSAWVLPQAFF.

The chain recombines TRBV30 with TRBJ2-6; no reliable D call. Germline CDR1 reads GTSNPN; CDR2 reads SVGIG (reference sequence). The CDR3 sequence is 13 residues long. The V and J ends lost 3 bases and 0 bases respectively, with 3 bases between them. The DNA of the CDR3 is TGTGCCTGGAGACTCTCTGGGGCCAACGTCCTGACTTTC. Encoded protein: CAWRLSGANVLTF. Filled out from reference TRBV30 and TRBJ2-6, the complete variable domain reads SQTIHQWPATLVQPVGSPLSLECTVEGTSNPNLYWYRQAAGRGLQLLFYSVGIGQISSEVPQNLSASRPQDRQFILSSKKLLLSDSGFYLCAWRLSGANVLTFGAGSRLTVL.

For the CDR3, the DNA is TGCAGCGTTGCGATCGGGGGGTCCGGGGAGACCCAGTACTTC. Its protein product is CSVAIGGSGETQYF. The V and J genes are TRBV29-1 and TRBJ2-5; 7 nucleotides align to TRBD2. Germline assignment: CDR1 SQVTM and CDR2 ANQGSEA. V gave up 4 bases and J gave up 5 bases; unmatched junction bases: 10. This CDR3 is 14 amino acids long.

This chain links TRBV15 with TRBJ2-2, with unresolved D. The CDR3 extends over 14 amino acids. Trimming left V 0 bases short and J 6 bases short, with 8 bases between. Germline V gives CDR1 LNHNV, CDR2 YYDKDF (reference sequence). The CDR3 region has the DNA TGTGCCACCAGCAGAGATAGAGAGTCCGGGGAGCTGTTTTTT. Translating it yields CATSRDRESGELFF.

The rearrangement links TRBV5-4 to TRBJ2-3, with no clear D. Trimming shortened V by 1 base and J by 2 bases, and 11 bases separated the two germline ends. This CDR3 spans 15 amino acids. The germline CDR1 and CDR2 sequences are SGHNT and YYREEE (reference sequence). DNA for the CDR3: TGTGCCAGCAGCTTGAAATATGGGGACACAGATACGCAGTATTTT. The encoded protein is CASSLKYGDTDTQYF.

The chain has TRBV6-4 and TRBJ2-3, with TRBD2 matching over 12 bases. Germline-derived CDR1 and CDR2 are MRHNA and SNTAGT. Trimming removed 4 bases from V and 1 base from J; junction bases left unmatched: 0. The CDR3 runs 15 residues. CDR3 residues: CASSGTSGGTDTQYF. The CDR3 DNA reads TGTGCCAGCAGTGGGACTAGCGGGGGCACAGATACGCAGTATTTT.

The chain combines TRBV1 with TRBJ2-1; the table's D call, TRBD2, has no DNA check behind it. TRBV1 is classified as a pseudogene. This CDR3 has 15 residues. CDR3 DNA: TGCACCAGCAGCGGCGGGGCTTACTCCTACAATGAGCAGTTCTTC. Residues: CTSSGGAYSYNEQFF.

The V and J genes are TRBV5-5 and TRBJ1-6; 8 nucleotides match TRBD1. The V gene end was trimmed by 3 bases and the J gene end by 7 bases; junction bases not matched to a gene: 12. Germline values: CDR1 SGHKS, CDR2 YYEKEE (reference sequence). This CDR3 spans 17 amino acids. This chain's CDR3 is CASSSQRTGYSNSPLHF. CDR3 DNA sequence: TGTGCCAGCAGCTCCCAAAGGACAGGGTATTCAAATTCACCCCTCCACTTT. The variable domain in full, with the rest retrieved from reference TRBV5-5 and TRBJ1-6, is DAGVTQSPTHLIKTRGQQVTLRCSPISGHKSVSWYQQVLGQGPQFIFQYYEKEERGRGNFPDRFSARQFPNYSSELNVNALLLGDSALYLCASSSQRTGYSNSPLHFGNGTRLTVT.

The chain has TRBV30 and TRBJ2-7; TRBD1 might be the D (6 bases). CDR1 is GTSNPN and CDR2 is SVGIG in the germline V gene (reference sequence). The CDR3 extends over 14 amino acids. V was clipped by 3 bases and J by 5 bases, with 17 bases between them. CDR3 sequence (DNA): TGTGCCTGGAGACAGGGCAGGGGCCTTGACGAGCAGTACTTC. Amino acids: CAWRQGRGLDEQYF.

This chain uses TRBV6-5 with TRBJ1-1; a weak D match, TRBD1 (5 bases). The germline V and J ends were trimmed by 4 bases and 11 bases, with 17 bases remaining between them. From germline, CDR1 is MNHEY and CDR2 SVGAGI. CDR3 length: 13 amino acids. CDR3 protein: CASSFSWGRGAFF. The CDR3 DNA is TGTGCCAGCAGTTTCAGCTGGGGAAGGGGTGCTTTCTTT.

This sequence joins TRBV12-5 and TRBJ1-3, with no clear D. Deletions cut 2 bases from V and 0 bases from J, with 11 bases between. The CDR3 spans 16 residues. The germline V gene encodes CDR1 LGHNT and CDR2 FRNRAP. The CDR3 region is CASGLYDGFSGNTIYF. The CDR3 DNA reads TGTGCTAGTGGTTTGTACGATGGCTTCTCTGGAAACACCATATATTTT.

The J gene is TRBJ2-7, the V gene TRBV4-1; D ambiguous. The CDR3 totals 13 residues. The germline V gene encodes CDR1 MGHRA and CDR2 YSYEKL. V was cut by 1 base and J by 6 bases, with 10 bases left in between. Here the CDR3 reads CASSQGVGVEQYF. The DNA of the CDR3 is TGCGCCAGCAGCCAAGGGGTCGGTGTCGAGCAGTACTTC.

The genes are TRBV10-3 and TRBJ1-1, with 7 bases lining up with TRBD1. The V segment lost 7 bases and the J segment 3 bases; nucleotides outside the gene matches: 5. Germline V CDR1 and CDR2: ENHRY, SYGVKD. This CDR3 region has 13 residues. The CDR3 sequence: CAIKGTGDTEAFF. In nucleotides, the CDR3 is TGTGCCATCAAAGGTACAGGGGACACTGAAGCTTTCTTT.

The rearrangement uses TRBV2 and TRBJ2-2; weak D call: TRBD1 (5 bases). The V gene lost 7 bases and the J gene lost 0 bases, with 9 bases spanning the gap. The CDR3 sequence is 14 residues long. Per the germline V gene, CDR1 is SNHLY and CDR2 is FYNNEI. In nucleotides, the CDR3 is TGTGCCAGCAAAAGGACATCGAACACCGGGGAGCTGTTTTTT. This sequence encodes CASKRTSNTGELFF.

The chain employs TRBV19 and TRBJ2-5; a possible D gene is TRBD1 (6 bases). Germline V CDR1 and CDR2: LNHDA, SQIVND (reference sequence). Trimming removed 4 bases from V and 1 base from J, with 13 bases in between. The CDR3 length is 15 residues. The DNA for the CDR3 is TGTGCCAGTAGTAGAACAGGGTCCCCCCAAGAGACCCAGTACTTC. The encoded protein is CASSRTGSPQETQYF.

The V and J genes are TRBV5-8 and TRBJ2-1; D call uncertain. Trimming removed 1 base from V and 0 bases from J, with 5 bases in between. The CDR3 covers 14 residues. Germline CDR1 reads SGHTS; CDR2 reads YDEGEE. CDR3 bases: TGTGCCAGCAGCTTGTGGAGCTCCTACAATGAGCAGTTCTTC. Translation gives CASSLWSSYNEQFF. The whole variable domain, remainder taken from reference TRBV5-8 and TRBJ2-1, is EAGVTQSPTHLIKTRGQQATLRCSPISGHTSVYWYQQALGLGLQFLLWYDEGEERNRGNFPPRFSGRQFPNYSSELNVNALELEDSALYLCASSLWSSYNEQFFGPGTRLTVL.

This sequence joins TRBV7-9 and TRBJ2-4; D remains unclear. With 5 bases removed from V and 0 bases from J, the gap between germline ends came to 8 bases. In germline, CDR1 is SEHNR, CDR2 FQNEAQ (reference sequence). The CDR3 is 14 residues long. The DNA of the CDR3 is TGTGCCAGCAGCGAGAGGATAGCCAAAAACATTCAGTACTTC. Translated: CASSERIAKNIQYF. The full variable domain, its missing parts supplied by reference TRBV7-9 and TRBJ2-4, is DTGVSQNPRHKITKRGQNVTFRCDPISEHNRLYWYRQTLGQGPEFLTYFQNEAQLEKSRLLSDRFSAERPKGSFSTLEIQRTEQGDSAMYLCASSERIAKNIQYFGAGTRLSVL.

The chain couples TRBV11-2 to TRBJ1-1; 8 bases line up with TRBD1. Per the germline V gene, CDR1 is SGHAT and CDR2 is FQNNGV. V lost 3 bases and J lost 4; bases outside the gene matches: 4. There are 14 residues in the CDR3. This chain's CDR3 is CASSLDRVSTEAFF. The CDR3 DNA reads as TGTGCCAGCAGCTTGGACAGGGTAAGCACTGAAGCTTTCTTT.